This entry lists 10 T cell receptor beta chains sequenced from one sample in a study. TCRdb itself ran the RT-PCR reads through MiXCR, one entry per CDR3 protein. Altogether about 680,000 distinct CDR3 sequences are present, approximately 15% being singletons, with the ten largest covering 3.6%. Specimen: memory CD4+ T cells from blood. Receptor source: a female donor in good health, serving as a healthy control.

In its sample, this clonotype was seen a few times. The chain uses TRBV5-1 and TRBJ1-1; TRBD1 agrees at 8 bases. The germline CDR1 and CDR2 sequences are SGHRS and YFSETQ. This CDR3 contains 16 residues. The V gene end was trimmed by 2 bases and the J gene end by 1 base; junction bases not matched to a gene: 7. The CDR3 bases are TGCGCCAGCAGCTTTAATCCAGGGGGCCAGAACACTGAAGCTTTCTTT. Translating gives CASSFNPGGQNTEAFF. The full variable domain, completed using reference TRBV5-1 and TRBJ1-1, is KAGVTQTPRYLIKTRGQQVTLSCSPISGHRSVSWYQQTPGQGLQFLFEYFSETQRNKGNFPGRFSGRQFSNSRSEMNVSTLELGDSALYLCASSFNPGGQNTEAFFGQGTRLTVV.

The DNA for the CDR3 is TGTGCCGTAACGGCCGCTAACTATGGCTACACCTTC. Protein product: CAVTAANYGYTF. This chain connects TRBV28 to TRBJ1-2; no firm D call. Trimming took 11 bases from V and 0 from J, leaving 10 bases between them. This CDR3 has 12 residues. The germline gives CDR1 MDHEN, CDR2 SYDVKM.

The gene calls are TRBV3-1 and TRBJ2-7, with a tentative D call TRBD1 (6 bases). V lost 8 bases, J lost 5 bases, and 13 bases lay in between. Germline V lookup: CDR1 LGHDT, CDR2 YNNKEL (reference sequence). CDR3 size: 12 residues. CDR3 sequence reads: CASSTTGNEQYF. DNA of the CDR3: TGTGCCAGCTCGACCACAGGGAACGAGCAGTACTTC.

V and J are TRBV29-1 and TRBJ2-7, with 10 bases identical to TRBD1. Germline values: CDR1 SQVTM, CDR2 ANQGSEA. This CDR3 has 13 residues. The V and J ends lost 8 bases and 0 bases, in that order; junction bases with no gene match: 4. The CDR3 reads CSYRQGASYEQYF. The CDR3, as DNA: TGCAGCTATAGACAGGGGGCCTCCTACGAGCAGTACTTC.

There are many counts of this clonotype. The J gene is TRBJ1-2, the V gene TRBV12-3 or TRBV12-4; TRBD1 might be the D (5 bases). This CDR3 has 14 amino acids. V was trimmed by 6 bases and J by 4 bases, leaving 15 bases between them. This CDR3 reads CASRLGGSSYGYTF. The CDR3 DNA reads TGTGCCAGCAGGCTTGGGGGGAGTTCCTATGGCTACACCTTC.

This clonotype has ten or more counts. The genes are TRBV10-3 and TRBJ2-7; D is unresolved. Germline CDR1 ENHRY, CDR2 SYGVKD. The V end lost 6 bases, the J end lost 6 bases, and 18 bases lay between the germline ends. The CDR3 totals 14 residues. Written as DNA, the CDR3 is TGTGCCATCAGACCCACGGGCGGAGTGGGCGAGCAGTACTTC. Residues: CAIRPTGGVGEQYF.

In this sample, this clonotype turned up a few times. This chain joins TRBV28 and TRBJ2-1, with TRBD2 as a possible D gene (5 bases). The V and J ends lost 11 bases and 10 bases respectively, with 18 bases between them. The CDR3 is 12 amino acids. The V gene's germline CDR1 is MDHEN and CDR2 SYDVKM. CDR3 protein: CAAQEARREQFF. CDR3 bases: TGTGCCGCGCAGGAAGCCCGGAGGGAGCAGTTCTTC.

Comments on this clonotype: A read error is possible here, since a much larger clone lies one base away. The V and J genes are TRBV10-3 and TRBJ2-3; D is possibly TRBD1 (6 bases). The CDR3 runs to 14 residues. Germline assignment: CDR1 ENHRY and CDR2 SYGVKD. The V end was cut by 6 bases, the J end by 6 bases, with 16 bases between. The chain's CDR3 is CAIRPDRDTDTQYF. As DNA, the CDR3 is TGTGCCATCAGACCGGACAGAGACACGGATACGCAGTATTTT.

This clonotype was counted many times. This chain connects TRBV6-5 to TRBJ1-6; TRBD1 is a possible D gene (5 bases). This CDR3 comprises 18 residues. The germline V gene has CDR1 MNHEY and CDR2 SVGAGI. Trimming took off 2 bases at V and 0 bases at J, with 14 bases between the two ends. The CDR3 DNA reads TGTGCCAGCAGTTACGAAGGGGTACCGAGCTCCTATAATTCACCCCTCCACTTT. Amino acid sequence: CASSYEGVPSSYNSPLHF.

A few counts support this clonotype. The CDR3 DNA reads TGCAGCGTTCCTACAGGGAAGGGATACAATGAGCAGTTCTTC. The encoded protein is CSVPTGKGYNEQFF. The chain combines TRBV29-1 with TRBJ2-1; D might be TRBD1 (6 bases). V gave up 5 bases and J gave up 4 bases, with 15 bases separating them. Germline V gene sequence: CDR1 SQVTM, CDR2 ANQGSEA. This CDR3 spans 14 amino acids.